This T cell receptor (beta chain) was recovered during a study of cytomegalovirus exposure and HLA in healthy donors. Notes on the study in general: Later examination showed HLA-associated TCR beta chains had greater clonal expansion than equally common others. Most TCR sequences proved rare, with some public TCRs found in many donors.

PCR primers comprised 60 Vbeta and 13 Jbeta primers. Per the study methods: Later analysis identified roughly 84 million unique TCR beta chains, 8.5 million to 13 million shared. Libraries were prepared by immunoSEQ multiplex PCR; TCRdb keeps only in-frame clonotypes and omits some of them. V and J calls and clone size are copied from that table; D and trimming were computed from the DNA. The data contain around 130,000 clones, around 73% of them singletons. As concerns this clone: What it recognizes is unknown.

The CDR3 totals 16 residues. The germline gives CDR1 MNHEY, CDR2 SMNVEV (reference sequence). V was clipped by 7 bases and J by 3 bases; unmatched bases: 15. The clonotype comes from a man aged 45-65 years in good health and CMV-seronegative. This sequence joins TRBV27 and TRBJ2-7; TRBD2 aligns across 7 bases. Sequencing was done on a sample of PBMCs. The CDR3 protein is CASTPLGGTLDYEQYF. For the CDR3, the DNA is TGTGCCAGCACGCCATTGGGGGGGACTTTGGACTACGAGCAGTACTTC.